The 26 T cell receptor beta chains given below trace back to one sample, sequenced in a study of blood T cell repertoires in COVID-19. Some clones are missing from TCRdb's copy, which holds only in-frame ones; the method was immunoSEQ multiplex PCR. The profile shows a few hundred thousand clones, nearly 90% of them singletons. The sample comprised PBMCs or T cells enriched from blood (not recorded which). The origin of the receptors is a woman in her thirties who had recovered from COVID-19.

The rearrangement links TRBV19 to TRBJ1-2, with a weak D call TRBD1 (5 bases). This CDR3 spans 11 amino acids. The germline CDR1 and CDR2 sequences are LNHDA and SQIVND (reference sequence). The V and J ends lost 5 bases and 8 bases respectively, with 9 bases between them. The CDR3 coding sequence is TGTGCCAGTAGTGGCAGGGTAGGCTACACCTTC. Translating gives CASSGRVGYTF.

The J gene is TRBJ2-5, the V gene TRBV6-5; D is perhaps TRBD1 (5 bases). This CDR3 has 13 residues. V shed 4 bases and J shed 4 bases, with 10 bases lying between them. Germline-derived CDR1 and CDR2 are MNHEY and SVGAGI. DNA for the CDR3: TGTGCCAGCAGTTTCACAAGGGGAGAGACCCAGTACTTC. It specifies CASSFTRGETQYF.

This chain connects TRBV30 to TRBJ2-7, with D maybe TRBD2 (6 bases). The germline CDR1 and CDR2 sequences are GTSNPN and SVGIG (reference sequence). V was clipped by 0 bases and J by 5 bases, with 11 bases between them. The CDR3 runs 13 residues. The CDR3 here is CAWSVRRGHEQYF. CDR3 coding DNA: TGTGCCTGGAGTGTAAGGCGGGGTCACGAGCAGTACTTC.

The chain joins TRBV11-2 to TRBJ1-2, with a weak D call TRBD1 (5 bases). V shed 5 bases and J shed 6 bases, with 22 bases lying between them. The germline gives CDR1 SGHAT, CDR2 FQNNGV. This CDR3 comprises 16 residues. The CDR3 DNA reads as TGTGCCAGCAGCCTAGGGCGGAGCAGGGTGCGACATGGCTACACCTTC. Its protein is CASSLGRSRVRHGYTF. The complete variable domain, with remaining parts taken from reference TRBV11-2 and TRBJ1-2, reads EAGVAQSPRYKIIEKRQSVAFWCNPISGHATLYWYQQILGQGPKLLIQFQNNGVVDDSQLPKDRFSAERLKGVDSTLKIQPAKLEDSAVYLCASSLGRSRVRHGYTFGSGTRLTVV.

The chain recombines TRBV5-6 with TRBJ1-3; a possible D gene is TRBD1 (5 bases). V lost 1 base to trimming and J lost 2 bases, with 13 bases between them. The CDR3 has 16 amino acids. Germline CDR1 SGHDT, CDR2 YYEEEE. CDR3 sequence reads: CASSLTGIRAGNTIYF. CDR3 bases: TGTGCCAGCAGCTTGACAGGTATTAGAGCTGGAAACACCATATATTTT.

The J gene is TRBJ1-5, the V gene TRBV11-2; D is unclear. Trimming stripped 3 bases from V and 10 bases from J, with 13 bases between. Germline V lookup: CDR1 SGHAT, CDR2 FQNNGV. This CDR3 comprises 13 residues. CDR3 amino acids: CASSFSGGSPQHF. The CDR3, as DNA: TGTGCCAGCAGCTTCTCCGGAGGGAGCCCCCAGCATTTT.

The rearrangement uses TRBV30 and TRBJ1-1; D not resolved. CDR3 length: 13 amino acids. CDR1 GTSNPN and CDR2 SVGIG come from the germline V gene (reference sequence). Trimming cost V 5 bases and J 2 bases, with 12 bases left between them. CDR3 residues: CAWSKQLNTEAFF. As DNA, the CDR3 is TGTGCCTGGTCAAAACAGTTAAACACTGAAGCTTTCTTT.

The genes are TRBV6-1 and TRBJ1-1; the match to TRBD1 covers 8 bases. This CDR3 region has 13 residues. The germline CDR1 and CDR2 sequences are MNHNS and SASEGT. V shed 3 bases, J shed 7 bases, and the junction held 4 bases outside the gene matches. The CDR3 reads CASSEDRAVEAFF. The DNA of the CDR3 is TGTGCCAGCAGTGAGGACAGGGCCGTTGAAGCTTTCTTT.

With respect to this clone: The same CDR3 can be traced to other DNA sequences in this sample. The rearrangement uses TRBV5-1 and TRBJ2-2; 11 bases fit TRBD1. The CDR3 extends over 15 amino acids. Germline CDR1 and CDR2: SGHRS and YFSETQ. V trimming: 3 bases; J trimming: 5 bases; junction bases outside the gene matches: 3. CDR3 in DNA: TGCGCCAGCAGCTGGGGGACAGGGGGTACCGGGGAGCTGTTTTTT. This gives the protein CASSWGTGGTGELFF.

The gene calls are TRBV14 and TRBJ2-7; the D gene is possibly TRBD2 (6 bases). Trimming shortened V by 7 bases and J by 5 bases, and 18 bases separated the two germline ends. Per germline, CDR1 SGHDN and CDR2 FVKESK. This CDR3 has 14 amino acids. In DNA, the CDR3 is TGTGCCAGCAACCCGGCAGGGAGGCTCCACGAGCAGTACTTC. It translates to CASNPAGRLHEQYF.

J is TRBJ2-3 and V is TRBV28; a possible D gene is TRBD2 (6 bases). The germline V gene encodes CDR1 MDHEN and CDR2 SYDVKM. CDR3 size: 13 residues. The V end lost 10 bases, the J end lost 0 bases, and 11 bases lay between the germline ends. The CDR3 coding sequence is TGTGCCACCCAACTAGCTAGCACAGATACGCAGTATTTT. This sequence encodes CATQLASTDTQYF.

As DNA, the CDR3 is TGCGCCAGCAGCCACCAATCCGGGAGCTATGGTAATGAGCAGTTCTTC. Encoded protein: CASSHQSGSYGNEQFF. The chain carries TRBV4-1 and TRBJ2-1; tentatively, D is TRBD2 (6 bases). Between the trimmed V and J ends, which lost 3 bases and 7 bases, there was a span of 19 bases. The length of the CDR3 is 16 residues. CDR1 is MGHRA and CDR2 is YSYEKL in the germline V gene.

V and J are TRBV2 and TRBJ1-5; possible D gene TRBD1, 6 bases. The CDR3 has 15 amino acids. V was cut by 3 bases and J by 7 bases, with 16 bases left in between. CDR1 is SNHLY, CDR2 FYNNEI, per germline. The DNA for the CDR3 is TGTGCCAGCAGTGATTTGTTGGGGGCGGGCCAGCCCCAGCATTTT. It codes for CASSDLLGAGQPQHF.

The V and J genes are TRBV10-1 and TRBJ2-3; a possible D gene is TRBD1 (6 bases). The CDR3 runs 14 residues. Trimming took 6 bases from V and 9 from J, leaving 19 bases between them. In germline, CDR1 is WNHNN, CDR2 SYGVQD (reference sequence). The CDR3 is CASRGGPSTCTQYF. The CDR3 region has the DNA TGCGCCAGCAGAGGGGGACCTTCCACATGCACGCAGTATTTT.

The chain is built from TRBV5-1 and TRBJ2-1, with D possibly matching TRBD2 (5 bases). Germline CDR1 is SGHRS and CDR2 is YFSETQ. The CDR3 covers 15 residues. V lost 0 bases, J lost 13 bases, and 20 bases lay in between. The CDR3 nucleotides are TGCGCCAGCAGCTTGGCCGGTGATACCGGACTCCCTCAGTTCTTC. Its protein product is CASSLAGDTGLPQFF.

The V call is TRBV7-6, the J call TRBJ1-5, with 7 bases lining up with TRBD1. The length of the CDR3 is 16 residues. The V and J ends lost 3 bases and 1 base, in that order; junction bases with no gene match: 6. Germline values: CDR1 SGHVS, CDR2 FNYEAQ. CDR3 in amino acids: CASSLGTGASNQPQHF. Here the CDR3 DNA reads TGTGCCAGCAGCTTGGGAACAGGGGCAAGCAATCAGCCCCAGCATTTT. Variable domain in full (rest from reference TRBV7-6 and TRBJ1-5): GAGVSQSPRYKVTKRGQDVALRCDPISGHVSLYWYRQALGQGPEFLTYFNYEAQQDKSGLPNDRFSAERPEGSISTLTIQRTEQRDSAMYRCASSLGTGASNQPQHFGDGTRLSIL.

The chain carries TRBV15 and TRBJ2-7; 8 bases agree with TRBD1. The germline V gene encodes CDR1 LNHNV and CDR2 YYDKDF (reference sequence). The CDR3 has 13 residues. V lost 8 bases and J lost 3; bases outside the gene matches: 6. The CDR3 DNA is TGTGCCACCGGAGGGGACAGGATCTACGAGCAGTACTTC. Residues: CATGGDRIYEQYF.

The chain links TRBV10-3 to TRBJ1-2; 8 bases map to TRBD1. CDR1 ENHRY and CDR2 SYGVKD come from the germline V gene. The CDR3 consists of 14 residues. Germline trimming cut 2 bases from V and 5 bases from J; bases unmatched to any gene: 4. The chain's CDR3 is CAISEGGQVYGYTF. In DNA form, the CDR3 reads TGTGCCATCAGTGAGGGGGGACAGGTGTATGGCTACACCTTC.

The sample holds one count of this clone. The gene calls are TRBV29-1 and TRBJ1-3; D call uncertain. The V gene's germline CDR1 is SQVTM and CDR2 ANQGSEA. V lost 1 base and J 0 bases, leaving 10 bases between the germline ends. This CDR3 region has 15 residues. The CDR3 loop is CSVEGPSNSGNTIYF. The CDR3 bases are TGCAGCGTTGAAGGGCCTTCGAACTCTGGAAACACCATATATTTT.

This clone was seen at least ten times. The CDR3 loop reads CASSFRPTIGEYGYTF. CDR3 bases: TGCGCCAGCAGCTTCCGGCCTACGATCGGGGAGTATGGCTACACCTTC. This chain joins TRBV5-1 and TRBJ1-2; D is uncertain. The CDR3 covers 16 residues. V lost 2 bases to trimming and J lost 5 bases, with 19 bases between them. Germline values: CDR1 SGHRS, CDR2 YFSETQ.

The CDR3 region is CASSPDPAGEKLFF. The DNA for the CDR3 is TGTGCCAGCAGCCCCGACCCGGCAGGGGAAAAACTGTTTTTT. This chain connects TRBV7-2 to TRBJ1-4; a possible D gene is TRBD1 (5 bases). CDR3 length: 14 residues. The V and J ends lost 5 bases and 8 bases respectively, with 15 bases between them. The germline V gene encodes CDR1 SGHTA and CDR2 FQGNSA.

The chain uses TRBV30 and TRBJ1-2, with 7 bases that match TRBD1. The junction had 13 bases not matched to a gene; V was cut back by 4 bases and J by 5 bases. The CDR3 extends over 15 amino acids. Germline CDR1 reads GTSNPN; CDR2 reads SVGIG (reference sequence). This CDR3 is CAWTLPPTGRYGYTF. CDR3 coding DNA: TGTGCCTGGACTTTACCCCCGACAGGGAGGTATGGCTACACCTTC.

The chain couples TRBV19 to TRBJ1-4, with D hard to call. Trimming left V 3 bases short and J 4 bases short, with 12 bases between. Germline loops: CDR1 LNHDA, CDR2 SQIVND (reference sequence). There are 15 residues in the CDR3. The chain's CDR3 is CASSIGPDYNEKLFF. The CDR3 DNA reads TGTGCCAGTAGTATCGGTCCGGACTATAATGAAAAACTGTTTTTT.

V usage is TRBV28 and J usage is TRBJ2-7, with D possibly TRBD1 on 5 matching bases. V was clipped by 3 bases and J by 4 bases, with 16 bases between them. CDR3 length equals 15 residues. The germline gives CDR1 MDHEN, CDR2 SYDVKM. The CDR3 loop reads CASSFGHLPPYEQYF. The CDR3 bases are TGTGCCAGCAGTTTTGGACACCTCCCCCCGTACGAGCAGTACTTC.

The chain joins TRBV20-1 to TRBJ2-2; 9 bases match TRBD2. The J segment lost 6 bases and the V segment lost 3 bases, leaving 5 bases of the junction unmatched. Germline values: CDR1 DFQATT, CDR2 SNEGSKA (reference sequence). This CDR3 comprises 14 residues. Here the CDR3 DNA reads TGCAGTGCTAGTTGGCGGGAGGGTGCCGGGGAGCTGTTTTTT. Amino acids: CSASWREGAGELFF.

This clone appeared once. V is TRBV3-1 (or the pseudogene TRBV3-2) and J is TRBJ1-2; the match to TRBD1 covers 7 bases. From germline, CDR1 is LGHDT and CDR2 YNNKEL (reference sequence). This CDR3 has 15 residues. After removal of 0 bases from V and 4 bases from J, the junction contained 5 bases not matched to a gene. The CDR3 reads CASSQERTGGYGYTF. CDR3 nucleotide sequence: TGTGCCAGCAGCCAAGAACGGACAGGCGGCTATGGCTACACCTTC.